The rows below give T cell receptor beta chains drawn from one sample of a study of T cell changes during pregnancy in multiple sclerosis. TCRdb's copy holds only in-frame clones and misses some; the assay was immunoSEQ multiplex PCR. The table has fewer than 45,000 clones, approximately 92% seen once; the top ten hold roughly 0.69%. This material consisted of CD4+ T cells from peripheral blood mononuclear cells, taken in the first trimester of pregnancy. These receptors were taken from a female donor with multiple sclerosis, enrolled in a pregnancy study. The CDR3 runs from the conserved cysteine through the conserved F or W. A D gene is named only where the DNA matches it firmly. Rows may omit the clone size; those that give it use once, few, many or a size class.

d_gene: -
v_gene: TRBV6-5
abundance: -
j_gene: TRBJ2-5
CDR3aa: CASSYRGQETQYF
CDR3nt: TGTGCCAGCAGTTACAGGGGACAAGAGACCCAGTACTTC

d_gene: TRBD2
v_gene: TRBV4-2
abundance: -
j_gene: TRBJ2-7
CDR3aa: CASSLPGGGYEQYF
CDR3nt: TGTGCCAGCAGCCTCCCGGGAGGCGGGTACGAGCAGTACTTC

d_gene: -
v_gene: TRBV6-6
abundance: once
j_gene: TRBJ1-3
CDR3aa: CASSPPGASLNTIYF
CDR3nt: TGTGCCAGCAGCCCCCCCGGAGCCAGTTTAAACACCATATATTTT

d_gene: -
v_gene: TRBV5-1
abundance: -
j_gene: TRBJ2-1
CDR3aa: CASSLDTGSNEQFF
CDR3nt: TGCGCCAGCAGCTTGGATACAGGGTCCAATGAGCAGTTCTTC

d_gene: TRBD1
v_gene: TRBV28
abundance: -
j_gene: TRBJ1-5
CDR3aa: CASTFDRDQPQHF
CDR3nt: TGTGCCAGCACCTTCGACAGGGATCAGCCCCAGCATTTT

d_gene: TRBD2
v_gene: TRBV5-8
abundance: -
j_gene: TRBJ2-2
CDR3aa: CASSLVAGVSAGELFF
CDR3nt: TGTGCCAGCAGCTTGGTAGCGGGAGTTTCCGCCGGGGAGCTGTTTTTT

d_gene: -
v_gene: TRBV28
abundance: -
j_gene: TRBJ1-1
CDR3aa: CASSVIQGWSFF
CDR3nt: TGTGCCAGCAGTGTAATACAGGGTTGGTCTTTCTTT

d_gene: -
v_gene: TRBV5-1
abundance: -
j_gene: TRBJ1-4
CDR3aa: CASSLALSQGSNEKLFF
CDR3nt: TGCGCCAGCAGCTTGGCCTTGTCGCAGGGCTCTAATGAAAAACTGTTTTTT

d_gene: -
v_gene: TRBV18
abundance: -
j_gene: TRBJ1-3
CDR3aa: CASSPDISGSSGNTIYF
CDR3nt: TGTGCCAGCTCACCAGATATTAGCGGAAGCTCTGGAAACACCATATATTTT

d_gene: TRBD1
v_gene: TRBV28
abundance: few
j_gene: TRBJ1-1
CDR3aa: CASGLSGQGLPEAFF
CDR3nt: TGTGCCAGCGGCCTATCGGGACAGGGGTTACCTGAAGCTTTCTTT

d_gene: TRBD1
v_gene: TRBV5-1
abundance: -
j_gene: TRBJ1-1
CDR3aa: CASSAFLQGMNTEAFF
CDR3nt: TGCGCCAGCAGCGCATTTTTACAGGGGATGAACACTGAAGCTTTCTTT

d_gene: -
v_gene: TRBV11-3
abundance: -
j_gene: TRBJ2-1
CDR3aa: CASSLGASSGEQFF
CDR3nt: TGTGCCAGCAGCTTAGGGGCTAGCTCCGGGGAGCAGTTCTTC

d_gene: TRBD2
v_gene: TRBV10-3
abundance: -
j_gene: TRBJ2-7
CDR3aa: CAITEGTSGKVAGEQYF
CDR3nt: TGTGCCATCACCGAAGGGACTAGCGGGAAGGTTGCGGGCGAGCAGTACTTC

d_gene: -
v_gene: TRBV2
abundance: once
j_gene: TRBJ2-7
CDR3aa: CASKREGGAYEQYF
CDR3nt: TGTGCCAGCAAGAGGGAGGGGGGAGCCTACGAGCAGTACTTC

d_gene: -
v_gene: TRBV6-5
abundance: -
j_gene: TRBJ1-1
CDR3aa: CASSIISGTEAFF
CDR3nt: TGTGCCAGCAGCATCATATCGGGGACTGAAGCTTTCTTT

d_gene: TRBD1
v_gene: TRBV7-8
abundance: -
j_gene: TRBJ2-1
CDR3aa: CASRPSTGGKGEQFF
CDR3nt: TGTGCCAGCAGACCATCGACAGGGGGGAAAGGTGAGCAGTTCTTC

d_gene: -
v_gene: TRBV5-4
abundance: -
j_gene: TRBJ2-2
CDR3aa: CASSSPRATGELFF
CDR3nt: TGTGCCAGCAGCTCCCCAAGAGCCACCGGGGAGCTGTTTTTT

d_gene: TRBD1
v_gene: TRBV25-1
abundance: -
j_gene: TRBJ1-4
CDR3aa: CASSTDRVVEKLFF
CDR3nt: TGTGCCAGCAGCACCGACAGGGTAGTAGAAAAACTGTTTTTT

d_gene: -
v_gene: TRBV4-2
abundance: once
j_gene: TRBJ2-3
CDR3aa: CASSQRAYSSTDTQYF
CDR3nt: TGTGCCAGCAGCCAGCGGGCGTATTCTAGCACAGATACGCAGTATTTT

d_gene: -
v_gene: TRBV28
abundance: -
j_gene: TRBJ2-2
CDR3aa: CASKSPGPGGELFF
CDR3nt: TGTGCCAGCAAAAGTCCAGGGCCGGGCGGGGAGCTGTTTTTT

d_gene: TRBD1
v_gene: TRBV7-8
abundance: -
j_gene: TRBJ2-7
CDR3aa: CASSLPGQTYEQYF
CDR3nt: TGTGCCAGCAGCTTACCGGGACAGACCTACGAGCAGTACTTC

d_gene: TRBD1
v_gene: TRBV4-2
abundance: once
j_gene: TRBJ2-3
CDR3aa: CASSDTGTGGGTDTQYF
CDR3nt: TGTGCCAGCAGCGATACCGGGACAGGGGGCGGGACAGATACGCAGTATTTT